Presented here are 15 T cell receptor beta chains from one specimen sequenced in a study of CD8 T cells in ankylosing spondylitis. General study results and limits: Among TCR beta sequences, a motif of under ten highly homologous variants appeared characteristic of ankylosing spondylitis blood.

For these TCRs, the target antigens are not known. TCRdb recomputed calls from the 5' RACE reads with MiXCR, one row per CDR3 protein. The data hold roughly 670,000 distinct CDR3 sequences, with 15% to 20% observed a single time. Sequenced sample: blood, either unsorted or a sorted T cell fraction (not recorded which). Receptors originate from a male donor with ankylosing spondylitis.

The chain is built from TRBV28 and TRBJ2-5; D may be TRBD1 (5 bases). This CDR3 region has 15 residues. V shed 3 bases and J shed 2 bases, with 13 bases lying between them. Germline CDR1 is MDHEN and CDR2 is SYDVKM. In DNA, the CDR3 is TGTGCCAGCAGTTTGTCCCGGACAAATCAAGAGACCCAGTACTTC. It is translated as CASSLSRTNQETQYF.

This sequence joins TRBV13 and TRBJ2-2, with a possible D match to TRBD2 (6 bases). This CDR3 is built from 14 residues. Trimming took 7 bases from V and 5 from J, leaving 14 bases between them. Germline loops: CDR1 PRHDT, CDR2 FYEKMQ (reference sequence). The CDR3 DNA is TGTGCCAGCACCCCTGGCGGGGAGACCGGGGAGCTGTTTTTT. This gives the protein CASTPGGETGELFF.

This clonotype was seen a few times. The J gene is TRBJ2-1, the V gene TRBV20-1, with a weak D call TRBD1 (5 bases). Trimming stripped 2 bases from V and 4 bases from J, with 12 bases between. The CDR3 is 14 amino acids. Germline V CDR1 and CDR2: DFQATT, SNEGSKA (reference sequence). CDR3 protein: CSARSGSGYNEQFF. DNA for the CDR3: TGCAGTGCTAGATCAGGGTCTGGTTACAATGAGCAGTTCTTC.

The J gene is TRBJ1-1, the V gene TRBV12-3 or TRBV12-4; D gene ambiguous. The CDR3 totals 13 residues. Trimming shortened V by 6 bases and J by 8 bases, and 16 bases separated the two germline ends. CDR3 coding DNA: TGTGCCAGCAGGGACGACGGGTCGGGGGAAGCTTTCTTT. Residues: CASRDDGSGEAFF.

The rearrangement links TRBV10-3 to TRBJ1-3; 9 nucleotides line up with TRBD1. Germline V gene sequence: CDR1 ENHRY, CDR2 SYGVKD. Trimming removed 9 bases from V and 4 bases from J; junction bases left unmatched: 7. The CDR3 totals 14 residues. CDR3 nucleotides: TGTGCCATTAGGGACAGGGAAATCGGAAACACCATATATTTT. Its translation: CAIRDREIGNTIYF.

The chain employs TRBV21-1 and TRBJ1-5; the table's D call, TRBD1, has no DNA check behind it. TRBV21-1 is a pseudogene locus. The CDR3 length is 21 residues. CDR3 amino acids: CASSNEIIHLLHAGRNQPQHF. CDR3 sequence (DNA): TGTGCCAGCAGCAATGAAATTATCCACCTTTTGCACGCCGGGCGCAATCAGCCCCAGCATTTT.

This clonotype has more than one count but fewer than ten. The chain recombines TRBV16 with TRBJ1-5; D remains unclear. The V end was cut by 1 base, the J end by 0 bases, with 7 bases between. The V gene's germline CDR1 is KGHSY and CDR2 FQNENV. The CDR3 runs to 15 residues. CDR3 region: CASSQWTVSNQPQHF. CDR3 in DNA: TGTGCCAGCAGCCAATGGACGGTTAGCAATCAGCCCCAGCATTTT.

DNA of the CDR3: TGTGCCAGCAGTTCACACGACGGGACAATCTCCGAGCAGTACTTC. This encodes CASSSHDGTISEQYF. J is TRBJ2-7 and V is TRBV27; TRBD1 might be the D (6 bases). Germline V gives CDR1 MNHEY, CDR2 SMNVEV (reference sequence). The CDR3 extends over 15 amino acids. Trimming pared 4 bases from V and 6 bases from J, leaving 19 bases between.

The CDR3: CASSPATSGNTIYF. The CDR3 DNA is TGTGCCAGCAGTCCCGCGACCTCTGGAAACACCATATATTTT. The chain carries TRBV6-1 and TRBJ1-3; D gene uncertain. Deletions cut 5 bases from V and 0 bases from J, with 8 bases between. In germline, CDR1 is MNHNS, CDR2 SASEGT. This CDR3 spans 14 amino acids.

This chain connects TRBV12-3 or TRBV12-4 to TRBJ1-1, with D perhaps TRBD1 (6 bases). This CDR3 has 14 residues. Trimming took off 8 bases at V and 3 bases at J, with 16 bases between the two ends. CDR3 sequence: CASGTTNRDTEAFF. The CDR3 nucleotides are TGTGCCAGCGGCACGACCAACAGGGACACTGAAGCTTTCTTT.

The rearrangement uses TRBV6-2 or TRBV6-3 and TRBJ2-5; D remains ambiguous. The CDR3 sequence is 14 residues long. Between the trimmed V and J ends, which lost 6 bases and 1 base, there was a span of 12 bases. Per the germline V gene, CDR1 is MNHEY and CDR2 is SVGEGT. CDR3 bases: TGTGCCAGCAGCCTCCCCCCAATCCAAGAGACCCAGTACTTC. Its translation is CASSLPPIQETQYF.

This chain's CDR3 is CSAGGGMEDTQYF. As DNA, the CDR3 is TGCAGCGCAGGAGGGGGGATGGAAGATACGCAGTATTTT. The gene calls are TRBV29-1 and TRBJ2-3; D possibly uses TRBD1 or TRBD2 (6 bases each). The CDR3 length is 13 residues. Germline CDR1 SQVTM, CDR2 ANQGSEA. V dropped 7 bases and J dropped 5 bases, with 16 bases sitting between them.

This clonotype was recorded a few times. The chain links TRBV20-1 to TRBJ2-5, with D tentatively TRBD2 (7 bases). The CDR3 is made up of 12 amino acids. The V end lost 5 bases, the J end lost 1 base, and 8 bases lay between the germline ends. Germline-derived CDR1 and CDR2 are DFQATT and SNEGSKA (reference sequence). The CDR3 nucleotides read TGCAGTGCTGGGGGGGCCCAAGAGACCCAGTACTTC. Protein: CSAGGAQETQYF.

The rearrangement joins TRBV27 to TRBJ2-7; D is perhaps TRBD1 or TRBD2 (5 bases each). With 4 bases removed from V and 3 bases from J, the gap between germline ends came to 16 bases. CDR1 MNHEY and CDR2 SMNVEV come from the germline V gene (reference sequence). This CDR3 has 15 residues. CDR3 sequence (DNA): TGTGCCAGCAGTTATAGGGGCTCAGGAGGCTACGAGCAGTACTTC. It codes for CASSYRGSGGYEQYF.

This chain uses TRBV12-3 or TRBV12-4 with TRBJ1-6; no firm D call. Trimming left V 5 bases short and J 10 bases short, with 9 bases between. The CDR3 loop spans 12 amino acids. The CDR3 protein is CASSQAVSPLHF. CDR3 bases: TGTGCCAGCAGTCAGGCTGTCTCACCCCTCCACTTT.